Listed below are T cell receptor beta chains from one sample, sequenced in a study of CD8+CD57+ T cells in acquired aplastic anemia. TCRdb called the reads again in MiXCR, with one record for every CDR3 protein. The repertoire has around 200,000 distinct CDR3 sequences, around 50% of them found once; the top ten carry 10% to 15%. Sequencing used sorted CD4+, CD8+, or CD8+CD57+ T cells (not recorded which) from PBMCs. The origin of the receptors is a human donor with aplastic anemia. Each CDR3 is given with its conserved first and last residue. A D gene is named only where the DNA matches it firmly. A row's size may be missing; if present it is once, few, many or a size class.

j_gene: TRBJ2-3
v_gene: TRBV7-6
d_gene: .
abundance: many
CDR3nt: TGTGCCAGCAGCTTAGTAGGCCAGAACACAGATACGCAGTATTTT
CDR3aa: CASSLVGQNTDTQYF

j_gene: TRBJ1-4
v_gene: TRBV14
d_gene: .
abundance: once
CDR3nt: TGTGCCAGCAGCCATGAACAAAGGGGTCCCTTTTCAACTAATGAAAAACTGTTTTTT
CDR3aa: CASSHEQRGPFSTNEKLFF

j_gene: TRBJ1-2
v_gene: TRBV29-1
d_gene: .
abundance: few
CDR3nt: TGCAGCGTCGCGCGGGGCCTGAACTATGGCTACACCTTC
CDR3aa: CSVARGLNYGYTF

j_gene: TRBJ2-7
v_gene: TRBV3-1
d_gene: .
abundance: .
CDR3nt: TGTGCCAGCAGCCTTCGTAGGGCTTCCCACGAGCAGTACTTC
CDR3aa: CASSLRRASHEQYF

j_gene: TRBJ1-6
v_gene: TRBV11-2
d_gene: TRBD1
abundance: .
CDR3nt: TGTGCCAGCAGCTTAGAATCGGGGACAGGGGTGTCACCCCTCCACTTT
CDR3aa: CASSLESGTGVSPLHF

j_gene: TRBJ2-1
v_gene: TRBV7-2
d_gene: .
abundance: few
CDR3nt: TGTGCCAGCAGCCCGAGGGTTGAGCAGTTCTTC
CDR3aa: CASSPRVEQFF

j_gene: TRBJ2-7
v_gene: TRBV20-1
d_gene: .
abundance: .
CDR3nt: TGCAGTGCCCCGGGGGGCAGGGGGCTCGAGCAGTACTTC
CDR3aa: CSAPGGRGLEQYF

j_gene: TRBJ2-1
v_gene: TRBV11-2
d_gene: TRBD2
abundance: .
CDR3nt: TGTGCCAGCAGCTTAAGACTAGCGGGGCATAATGAGCAGTTCTTC
CDR3aa: CASSLRLAGHNEQFF

j_gene: TRBJ1-2
v_gene: TRBV7-3
d_gene: .
abundance: many
CDR3nt: TGTGCCAGCAGCCCCCGGGGAGGGGCGGACTATGGCTACACCTTC
CDR3aa: CASSPRGGADYGYTF

j_gene: TRBJ1-2
v_gene: TRBV10-3
d_gene: TRBD1
abundance: few
CDR3nt: TGTGCCATCAGTGAGTCGATCGTCGAGAGGGGGCTCTATGGCTACACCTTC
CDR3aa: CAISESIVERGLYGYTF

j_gene: TRBJ2-1
v_gene: TRBV5-6
d_gene: TRBD2
abundance: .
CDR3nt: TGTGCCAGCAGCATAGGACTAGCGGTCTACAATGAGCAGTTCTTC
CDR3aa: CASSIGLAVYNEQFF

j_gene: TRBJ2-5
v_gene: TRBV5-1
d_gene: .
abundance: .
CDR3nt: TGCGCCAGCAGCTTGGGGGGGGCTGATGAGACCCAGTACTTC
CDR3aa: CASSLGGADETQYF

j_gene: TRBJ1-6
v_gene: TRBV20-1
d_gene: .
abundance: many
CDR3nt: TGCAGTGCTAAACTGGGACGGCTGAATTCACCCCTCCACTTT
CDR3aa: CSAKLGRLNSPLHF

j_gene: TRBJ2-2
v_gene: TRBV6-1
d_gene: .
abundance: few
CDR3nt: TGTGCCAGCAGATTGGACAGATACACCGGGGAGCTGTTTTTT
CDR3aa: CASRLDRYTGELFF

j_gene: TRBJ2-7
v_gene: TRBV20-1
d_gene: .
abundance: .
CDR3nt: TGCAGTGCTGGGGAGTTGAGGAGCCGCTCCCAGCAGTACTTC
CDR3aa: CSAGELRSRSQQYF

j_gene: TRBJ2-5
v_gene: TRBV19
d_gene: .
abundance: many
CDR3nt: TGTGCCAGTAGTAGTCAGAACAAGAAGACCCAGTACTTC
CDR3aa: CASSSQNKKTQYF

j_gene: TRBJ1-1
v_gene: TRBV4-1
d_gene: TRBD1
abundance: .
CDR3nt: TGCGCCAGCAGCCAAGGAGGACAGGGGGGGACTATGAACACTGAAGCTTTCTTT
CDR3aa: CASSQGGQGGTMNTEAFF

j_gene: TRBJ1-2
v_gene: TRBV10-3
d_gene: .
abundance: .
CDR3nt: TGTGCCAGCAGTGAAGCACATAGGGCCCAGAGGGGCTACACCTTC
CDR3aa: CASSEAHRAQRGYTF

j_gene: TRBJ2-7
v_gene: TRBV20-1
d_gene: TRBD2
abundance: few
CDR3nt: TGCAGTGCTAGAGATCCCAGCGGGGGTTCCTACGAGCAGTACTTC
CDR3aa: CSARDPSGGSYEQYF

j_gene: TRBJ2-7
v_gene: TRBV29-1
d_gene: .
abundance: few
CDR3nt: TGCAGCGTTGAGTTGGGCTACGAGCAGTACTTC
CDR3aa: CSVELGYEQYF

j_gene: TRBJ2-1
v_gene: TRBV19
d_gene: .
abundance: many
CDR3nt: TGTGCCAGTAGTATGCGGGACTGGCGAGATGAGCAGTTCTTC
CDR3aa: CASSMRDWRDEQFF

j_gene: TRBJ2-1
v_gene: TRBV7-8
d_gene: TRBD2
abundance: many
CDR3nt: TGTGCCAGCAGCAGGACTAGCGGGCGCTACAATGAGCAGTTCTTC
CDR3aa: CASSRTSGRYNEQFF

j_gene: TRBJ2-5
v_gene: TRBV24-1
d_gene: .
abundance: .
CDR3nt: TGTGCCCGCGAGGGGTACGAGACCCAGTACTTC
CDR3aa: CAREGYETQYF

j_gene: TRBJ2-1
v_gene: TRBV19
d_gene: TRBD2
abundance: .
CDR3nt: TGTGCCAGTAGTATAGGGGCTAGCGGGAGTCCCTACAATGAGCAGTTCTTC
CDR3aa: CASSIGASGSPYNEQFF

j_gene: TRBJ2-4
v_gene: TRBV9
d_gene: TRBD1
abundance: many
CDR3nt: TGTGCCAGCAGCGAAAACGCCCGGGACAGGGTGGCCAAAAACATTCAGTACTTC
CDR3aa: CASSENARDRVAKNIQYF

j_gene: TRBJ1-1
v_gene: TRBV25-1
d_gene: .
abundance: .
CDR3nt: TGTGCCAGCAGTTTGCGGGATTTAGACGGGAACACTGAAGCTTTCTTT
CDR3aa: CASSLRDLDGNTEAFF

j_gene: TRBJ2-2
v_gene: TRBV5-1
d_gene: .
abundance: many
CDR3nt: TGCGCCAGCAGCGAGGGACAACACACCGGGGAGCTGTTTTTT
CDR3aa: CASSEGQHTGELFF

j_gene: TRBJ2-5
v_gene: TRBV30
d_gene: TRBD2
abundance: .
CDR3nt: TGTGCCTGGGGACTAGCGGGGGGAGAGACCCAGTACTTC
CDR3aa: CAWGLAGGETQYF

j_gene: TRBJ2-3
v_gene: TRBV7-2
d_gene: .
abundance: few
CDR3nt: TGTGCCAGCAGCTTAGTGGGGGCAGATACGCAGTATTTT
CDR3aa: CASSLVGADTQYF

j_gene: TRBJ2-3
v_gene: TRBV19
d_gene: TRBD1
abundance: .
CDR3nt: TGTGCCAGTAGTGGGGGACAGGGGGCGGATACGCAGTATTTT
CDR3aa: CASSGGQGADTQYF

j_gene: TRBJ1-2
v_gene: TRBV24-1
d_gene: TRBD1
abundance: .
CDR3nt: TGTGCCACCAGTGATCCTGCACGACAGGGTAGTGGCTACACCTTC
CDR3aa: CATSDPARQGSGYTF

j_gene: TRBJ2-2
v_gene: TRBV7-8
d_gene: TRBD2
abundance: .
CDR3nt: TGTGCCAGCAGCCTAGGACTAGCGGGGCTAACATGGACCGGGGAGCTGTTTTTT
CDR3aa: CASSLGLAGLTWTGELFF

j_gene: TRBJ2-1
v_gene: TRBV2
d_gene: TRBD2
abundance: .
CDR3nt: TGTGCCAGCAGTGAACGAACGGGACTAGCGAGCAATGAGCAGTTCTTC
CDR3aa: CASSERTGLASNEQFF

j_gene: TRBJ2-3
v_gene: TRBV13
d_gene: TRBD1
abundance: .
CDR3nt: TGTGCCAGCAGCTTAGCGGACAGGGGGCACACAGATACGCAGTATTTT
CDR3aa: CASSLADRGHTDTQYF

j_gene: TRBJ1-5
v_gene: TRBV10-1
d_gene: .
abundance: .
CDR3nt: TGCGCCAGCAGTGACGGGGGTGCGCCCCAGCATTTT
CDR3aa: CASSDGGAPQHF

j_gene: TRBJ2-7
v_gene: TRBV7-2
d_gene: .
abundance: once
CDR3nt: TGTGCCAGCAGCCCGTCAGGGCGCGAGCAGTACTTC
CDR3aa: CASSPSGREQYF

j_gene: TRBJ1-1
v_gene: TRBV7-2
d_gene: .
abundance: .
CDR3nt: TGTGCCAGCAGCTTAGATTGGGCCACTGAAGCTTTCTTT
CDR3aa: CASSLDWATEAFF

j_gene: TRBJ2-7
v_gene: TRBV5-6
d_gene: TRBD2
abundance: many
CDR3nt: TGTGCCAGCATGGGAGGGAACTACGAGCAGTACTTC
CDR3aa: CASMGGNYEQYF

j_gene: TRBJ2-7
v_gene: TRBV5-1
d_gene: .
abundance: many
CDR3nt: TGCGCCAGCAGTGTGGACAGCTACTACGAGCAGTACTTC
CDR3aa: CASSVDSYYEQYF

j_gene: TRBJ1-4
v_gene: TRBV7-9
d_gene: .
abundance: .
CDR3nt: TGTGCCAGCAGCCCATGGGACGTTAATGAAAAACTGTTTTTT
CDR3aa: CASSPWDVNEKLFF

j_gene: TRBJ1-6
v_gene: TRBV19
d_gene: .
abundance: once
CDR3nt: TGTGCCAGTAGTCTTTTCCGGGGACCCCTCCACTTT
CDR3aa: CASSLFRGPLHF